This TCR beta chain was profiled in a study of cytomegalovirus exposure and HLA in healthy donors. Study observations and caveats: Subsequent analysis of the 120 or so validation repertoires found a tendency for first-cohort TCR clusters to co-occur.

This CDR3 is built from 17 residues. Trimming cost V 0 bases and J 5 bases, with 20 bases left between them. Germline CDR1 reads SGHRS; CDR2 reads YFSETQ. Profiled with immunoSEQ multiplex PCR; TCRdb holds only in-frame clones, not every one. The sample holds about 140,000 clones, just under 85% seen once. Remarks on this clone: Its antigen is unknown.

This receptor was identified in a woman aged 25 to 39 in good health and CMV-seronegative. Sequenced sample: PBMCs. The rearrangement uses TRBV5-1 and TRBJ2-5; D possibly corresponds to TRBD1 (6 bases). The CDR3 DNA reads TGCGCCAGCAGCTTGGTGGCGGACCACAGGGTTGGGGAGACCCAGTACTTC. It specifies CASSLVADHRVGETQYF.